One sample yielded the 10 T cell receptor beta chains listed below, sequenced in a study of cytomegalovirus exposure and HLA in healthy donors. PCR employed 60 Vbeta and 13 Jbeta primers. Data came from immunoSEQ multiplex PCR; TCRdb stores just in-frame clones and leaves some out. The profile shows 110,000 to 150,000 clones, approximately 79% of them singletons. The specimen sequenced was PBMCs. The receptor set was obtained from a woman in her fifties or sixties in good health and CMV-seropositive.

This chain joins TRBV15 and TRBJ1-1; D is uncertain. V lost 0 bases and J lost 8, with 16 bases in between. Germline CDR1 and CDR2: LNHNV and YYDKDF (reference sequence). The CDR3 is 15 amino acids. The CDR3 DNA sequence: TGTGCCACCAGCAGAGATAGTAGTCCAGACTCCGAAGCTTTCTTT. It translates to CATSRDSSPDSEAFF.

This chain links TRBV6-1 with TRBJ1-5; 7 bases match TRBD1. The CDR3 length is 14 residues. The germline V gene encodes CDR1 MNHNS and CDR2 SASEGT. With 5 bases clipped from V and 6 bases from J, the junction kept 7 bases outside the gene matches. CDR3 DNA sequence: TGTGCCAGCAGTTCCAACAGGGGCGCTCAGCCCCAGCATTTT. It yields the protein CASSSNRGAQPQHF.

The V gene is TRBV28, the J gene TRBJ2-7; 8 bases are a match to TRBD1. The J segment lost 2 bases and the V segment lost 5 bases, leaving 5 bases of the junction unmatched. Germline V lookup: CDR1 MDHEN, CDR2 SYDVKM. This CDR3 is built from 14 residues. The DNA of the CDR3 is TGTGCCAGCAGTCCGGGACAGGCCGCCTACGAGCAGTACTTC. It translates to CASSPGQAAYEQYF.

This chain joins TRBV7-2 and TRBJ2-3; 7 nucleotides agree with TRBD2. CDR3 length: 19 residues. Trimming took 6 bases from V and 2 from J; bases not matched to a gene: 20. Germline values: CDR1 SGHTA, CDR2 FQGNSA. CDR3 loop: CASSRNLVAGEKITDTQYF. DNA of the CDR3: TGTGCCAGCAGTCGGAATCTAGTGGCGGGGGAGAAAATCACAGATACGCAGTATTTT.

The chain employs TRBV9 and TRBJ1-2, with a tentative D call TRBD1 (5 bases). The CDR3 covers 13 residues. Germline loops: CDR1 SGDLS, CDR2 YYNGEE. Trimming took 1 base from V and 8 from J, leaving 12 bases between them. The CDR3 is CASSVRGTGGYTF. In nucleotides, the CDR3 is TGTGCCAGCAGCGTACGCGGGACGGGAGGCTACACCTTC.

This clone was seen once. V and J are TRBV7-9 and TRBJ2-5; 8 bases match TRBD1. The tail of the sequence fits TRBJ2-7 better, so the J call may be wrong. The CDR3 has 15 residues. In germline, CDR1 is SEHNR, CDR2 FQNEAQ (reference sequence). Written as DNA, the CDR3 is TGTGCCAGCAGCTCGACGGACAGGGCAGACTACGAGCAGTACTTC. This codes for CASSSTDRADYEQYF.

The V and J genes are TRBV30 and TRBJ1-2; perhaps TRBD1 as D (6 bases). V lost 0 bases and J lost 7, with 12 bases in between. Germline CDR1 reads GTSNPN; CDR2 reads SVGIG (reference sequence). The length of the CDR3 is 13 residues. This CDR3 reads CAWSVRGFGGYTF. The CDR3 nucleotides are TGTGCCTGGAGTGTAAGGGGGTTCGGTGGCTACACCTTC.

In nucleotides, the CDR3 is TGCGCCAGCAGCCCGACAGGCATTAGCAATCAGCCCCAGCATTTT. This gives the protein CASSPTGISNQPQHF. The rearrangement links TRBV5-1 to TRBJ1-5; D perhaps matches TRBD1 (6 bases). CDR3 size: 15 residues. Trimming took off 4 bases at V and 0 bases at J, with 11 bases between the two ends. From germline, CDR1 is SGHRS and CDR2 YFSETQ.

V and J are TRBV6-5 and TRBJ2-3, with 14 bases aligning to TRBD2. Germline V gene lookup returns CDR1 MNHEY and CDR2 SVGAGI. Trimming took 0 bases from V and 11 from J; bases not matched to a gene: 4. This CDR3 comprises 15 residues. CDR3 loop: CASSYSGTSGGRQYF. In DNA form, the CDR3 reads TGTGCCAGCAGTTACTCGGGGACTAGCGGGGGCCGGCAGTATTTT.

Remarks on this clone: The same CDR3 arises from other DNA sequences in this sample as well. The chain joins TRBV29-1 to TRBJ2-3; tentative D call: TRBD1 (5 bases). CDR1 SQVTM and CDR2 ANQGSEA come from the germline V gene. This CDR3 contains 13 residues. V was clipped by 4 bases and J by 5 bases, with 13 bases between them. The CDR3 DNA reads TGCAGCGTTGGGGCAGGGCTTGGAGATACGCAGTATTTT. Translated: CSVGAGLGDTQYF.